The 16 T cell receptor beta chains below were found in one sample sequenced in a study of shared clonotypes between healthy human individuals. TCRdb keeps only in-frame clones here, not all; method: immunoSEQ multiplex PCR. The repertoire holds about 2 million clones, with over 85% as singletons. The sample taken for sequencing was naive CD4+ T cells sorted from blood. The sample's subset: CD45RA+ positively selected. These receptors were obtained from a man aged 18 to 29 in good health.

The count of this clone is one. The chain recombines TRBV28 with TRBJ1-5; D might be TRBD1 (5 bases). V lost 8 bases to trimming and J lost 7 bases, with 12 bases between them. This CDR3 is built from 12 residues. Per germline, CDR1 MDHEN and CDR2 SYDVKM. The CDR3 region has the DNA TGTGCCAGCGAGGGGAGGTTACAGCCCCAGCATTTT. This translates into CASEGRLQPQHF.

This chain joins TRBV6-1 and TRBJ1-2; the D is unclear. Trimming stripped 1 base from V and 5 bases from J, with 14 bases between. From germline, CDR1 is MNHNS and CDR2 SASEGT. This CDR3 has 15 residues. Written as DNA, the CDR3 is TGTGCCAGCAGTGAAGGTAACAGCGGGAGGTATGGCTACACCTTC. Its translation: CASSEGNSGRYGYTF.

This rearrangement joins TRBV6-1 to TRBJ2-7; D is undetermined. The germline CDR1 and CDR2 sequences are MNHNS and SASEGT. V lost 9 bases to trimming and J lost 7 bases, with 16 bases between them. This CDR3 contains 12 residues. The CDR3 nucleotides are TGTGCCAGGGCCAAGATTATCTTTGAGCAGTACTTC. Translated, it gives CARAKIIFEQYF.

The chain carries TRBV10-3 and TRBJ1-1; tentative D call: TRBD1 (6 bases). There are 13 residues in the CDR3. The V end lost 6 bases, the J end lost 1 base, and 9 bases lay between the germline ends. Germline CDR1 reads ENHRY; CDR2 reads SYGVKD. For the CDR3, the DNA is TGTGCCATCAGCAGGGGCTCGAACACTGAAGCTTTCTTT. Amino acids: CAISRGSNTEAFF.

The chain recombines TRBV18 with TRBJ2-7; no firm D call. Germline-derived CDR1 and CDR2 are KGHSH and LQKENI. V lost 3 bases, J lost 2 bases, and 14 bases lay in between. The CDR3 contains 15 residues. The CDR3 region has the DNA TGTGCCAGCTCACCTACGATAGTTGATACCTACGAGCAGTACTTC. This gives the protein CASSPTIVDTYEQYF. The full variable domain, completed using reference TRBV18 and TRBJ2-7, is NAGVMQNPRHLVRRRGQEARLRCSPMKGHSHVYWYRQLPEEGLKFMVYLQKENIIDESGMPKERFSAEFPKEGPSILRIQQVVRGDSAAYFCASSPTIVDTYEQYFGPGTRLTVT.

The V gene is TRBV7-2, the J gene TRBJ1-4, with D uncertain. Germline assignment: CDR1 SGHTA and CDR2 FQGNSA. This CDR3 is built from 15 residues. Trimming took off 3 bases at V and 5 bases at J, with 13 bases between the two ends. The CDR3: CASSFTPGRNEKLFF. CDR3 in DNA: TGTGCCAGCAGCTTTACCCCCGGGCGGAATGAAAAACTGTTTTTT.

The CDR3 DNA is TGTGCCAGCAGTTACGGGACTAGCGGGGGGAGGTACACAGATACGCAGTATTTT. As protein: CASSYGTSGGRYTDTQYF. This chain links TRBV27 with TRBJ2-3, with 15 bases lining up with TRBD2. The CDR3 runs to 18 residues. V was pared by 4 bases and J by 2 bases, with 7 bases of the junction left unmatched. The V gene's germline CDR1 is MNHEY and CDR2 SMNVEV (reference sequence).

About this clone itself: Other DNA sequences of this sample code for an identical CDR3. V is TRBV6-1 and J is TRBJ2-7, with 10 bases identical to TRBD1. The V gene end was trimmed by 6 bases and the J gene end by 7 bases; junction bases not matched to a gene: 3. CDR3 length: 12 residues. Germline values: CDR1 MNHNS, CDR2 SASEGT. CDR3 in DNA: TGTGCCAGCAGCGGGACAGGGGTTGAGCAGTACTTC. Amino acids: CASSGTGVEQYF.

On this clone: Other DNA sequences from this sample encode an identical CDR3 as well. The chain employs TRBV5-1 and TRBJ1-3; TRBD1 aligns across 8 bases. Germline V gives CDR1 SGHRS, CDR2 YFSETQ. V trimming: 3 bases; J trimming: 4 bases; junction bases outside the gene matches: 6. The CDR3 covers 15 residues. CDR3 amino acids: CASSSWTGSGNTIYF. The CDR3 nucleotides are TGCGCCAGCAGCTCTTGGACAGGGTCAGGAAACACCATATATTTT.

This clone was observed a single time. The chain combines TRBV4-1 with TRBJ1-5; no definite D call. The ends were cut back, 0 bases at V and 0 bases at J, with 6 bases in the middle. CDR3 size: 15 residues. Germline loops: CDR1 MGHRA, CDR2 YSYEKL. DNA of the CDR3: TGCGCCAGCAGCCAAGACGGTTATAGCAATCAGCCCCAGCATTTT. As protein: CASSQDGYSNQPQHF.

The chain combines TRBV29-1 with TRBJ2-3, with a tentative D call TRBD1 (6 bases). With 6 bases removed from V and 1 base from J, the gap between germline ends came to 11 bases. The CDR3 extends over 13 amino acids. Germline assignment: CDR1 SQVTM and CDR2 ANQGSEA. CDR3 coding DNA: TGCAGCGTGCGGACAGACCGCACAGATACGCAGTATTTT. Amino acid sequence: CSVRTDRTDTQYF.

CDR3 sequence: CASNVRGQWNTEAFF. The CDR3 bases are TGTGCCAGCAATGTCAGGGGGCAATGGAACACTGAAGCTTTCTTT. This chain links TRBV27 with TRBJ1-1, with 8 bases fitting TRBD1. V shed 7 bases and J 1 base; nucleotides not matched to a gene: 8. Germline lookup yields CDR1 MNHEY and CDR2 SMNVEV (reference sequence). The CDR3 sequence is 15 residues long.

This clone was recorded only once. The rearrangement links TRBV18 to TRBJ2-5; 11 bases line up with TRBD2. CDR1 is KGHSH and CDR2 is LQKENI in the germline V gene. The CDR3 sequence is 15 residues long. Trimming took 3 bases from V and 0 from J; bases not matched to a gene: 0. The CDR3 spells CASSPGLADQETQYF. The CDR3 DNA follows: TGTGCCAGCTCACCGGGACTAGCGGACCAAGAGACCCAGTACTTC.

The J gene is TRBJ2-6, the V gene TRBV18; unclear D gene. CDR1 KGHSH and CDR2 LQKENI come from the germline V gene. The length of the CDR3 is 15 residues. Trimming took 1 base from V and 2 from J, leaving 6 bases between them. This chain's CDR3 is CASSPLGPGANVLTF. In DNA, the CDR3 is TGTGCCAGCTCACCACTGGGCCCTGGGGCCAACGTCCTGACTTTC.

This clone has ten or more counts. The chain carries TRBV25-1 and TRBJ1-6; D gene unclear. Trimming took 4 bases from V and 7 from J, leaving 8 bases between them. This CDR3 has 13 residues. The germline V gene has CDR1 MGHDK and CDR2 SYGVNS. Here the CDR3 DNA reads TGTGCCAGCAGTGCGCAGAACAATTCACCCCTCCACTTT. Translating gives CASSAQNNSPLHF.

The gene calls are TRBV6-5 and TRBJ1-6; D might be TRBD1 (6 bases). Trimming took off 6 bases at V and 9 bases at J, with 18 bases between the two ends. CDR3 length: 15 amino acids. Germline V CDR1 and CDR2: MNHEY, SVGAGI. CDR3 amino acids: CASSLGGGQGSPLHF. The CDR3 DNA sequence: TGTGCCAGCAGCCTCGGCGGGGGGCAGGGTTCACCCCTCCACTTT.